This T cell receptor (beta chain) was identified in a study of shared clonotypes between healthy human individuals. Libraries were prepared by immunoSEQ multiplex PCR; TCRdb keeps only in-frame clonotypes and omits some of them. The data show under 2,500,000 clones, almost 96% seen once. Germline V gene lookup returns CDR1 MNHEY and CDR2 SMNVEV (reference sequence). CDR3 length: 14 residues. J gave up 4 bases and V 8 bases, and 6 bases lay outside the gene matches. This chain uses TRBV27 with TRBJ1-4, with 8 bases that match TRBD1. The sample taken for sequencing was naive CD4+ T cells sorted from blood. Subset denoted: CD45RA+ positively selected. The sequence was collected from a man aged 18 to 30 in good health. The CDR3 is CASRRDRINEKLFF. In nucleotides, the CDR3 is TGTGCCAGCCGCCGGGACAGGATTAATGAAAAACTGTTTTTT.